This T cell receptor beta chain is drawn from a study of beta chain features in type 1 diabetes. Expressed TCRB transcripts were sequenced because the isolated RNA had all been reverse transcribed beforehand. Data came from immunoSEQ multiplex PCR; TCRdb stores just in-frame clones and leaves some out. The table includes a few hundred thousand clones, less than 20% detected once. Study observations and caveats: cDNA-based sequencing might over-represent cells highly expressing TCR. Patients with Type 1 diabetes showed moderately but significantly shorter TCRB CDR3s in all four CD4+ subsets.

Remarks on this clone: No antigen is known for it.

V shed 3 bases and J 8 bases; nucleotides not matched to a gene: 7. CDR3 length: 14 amino acids. Germline V CDR1 and CDR2: KGHSH, LQKENI. Donors underwent one heparinised blood draw, 95 to 150 mL on average. Each sorted fraction was over 95% pure. This TCR derives from a young woman in good health. The chain recombines TRBV18 with TRBJ2-1; 7 bases align to TRBD1. Sequenced sample: naive CD4+ T cells from blood. The CDR3: CASSPRQGGDEQFF. DNA of the CDR3: TGTGCCAGCTCACCTCGACAGGGTGGCGATGAGCAGTTCTTC.